These 5 T cell receptor beta chains were all obtained from the same sample, sequenced in a study of blood T cell repertoires in COVID-19. Assay: immunoSEQ multiplex PCR; the TCRdb copy retains only in-frame clones and omits some. This sample has around 170,000 clones, with 86% found just once. The sequencing sample was made of peripheral blood. Source of these receptors: a man over 45 with active or convalescent COVID-19.

As concerns this clone: The junction differs from germline at one of its ends, possibly a read error. The chain links TRBV24-1 to TRBJ2-4, with D maybe TRBD2 (5 bases). Germline V gene data show CDR1 as KGHDR and CDR2 as SFDVKD. The CDR3 loop spans 12 amino acids. The CDR3 DNA reads as TGTGCCACCAGTGATATTACTAGACGTACAGACTTC. This encodes CATSDITRRTDF.

V usage is TRBV6-5 and J usage is TRBJ1-1, with D maybe TRBD1 (5 bases). The CDR3 sequence is 12 residues long. Germline CDR1 is MNHEY and CDR2 is SVGAGI. V lost 8 bases and J 7 bases, leaving 14 bases between the germline ends. This CDR3 is CASQNWGVEAFF. CDR3 in DNA: TGTGCCAGCCAGAACTGGGGGGTTGAAGCTTTCTTT.

This chain connects TRBV14 to TRBJ2-3; 9 bases line up with TRBD2. CDR3 length equals 15 residues. CDR1 and CDR2 from the germline V gene are SGHDN and FVKESK. Trimming cost V 5 bases and J 1 base; bases outside gene matches: 4. The CDR3 loop is CASSNIAGGTDTQYF. The CDR3, as DNA: TGTGCCAGCAGCAACATAGCGGGGGGCACAGATACGCAGTATTTT. Together with reference TRBV14 and TRBJ2-3, the CDR3 gives the full variable domain: EAGVTQFPSHSVIEKGQTVTLRCDPISGHDNLYWYRRVMGKEIKFLLHFVKESKQDESGMPNNRFLAERTGGTYSTLKVQPAELEDSGVYFCASSNIAGGTDTQYFGPGTRLTVL.

The rearrangement uses TRBV19 and TRBJ1-1; 7 nucleotides match TRBD1. V shed 6 bases and J 1 base; nucleotides not matched to a gene: 2. Looked up from germline, CDR1 is LNHDA and CDR2 is SQIVND (reference sequence). The CDR3 has 13 amino acids. CDR3 protein: CASRRQGNTEAFF. The CDR3 bases are TGTGCCAGTAGGAGACAGGGGAACACTGAAGCTTTCTTT. The variable domain in full, with the rest retrieved from reference TRBV19 and TRBJ1-1, is DGGITQSPKYLFRKEGQNVTLSCEQNLNHDAMYWYRQDPGQGLRLIYYSQIVNDFQKGDIAEGYSVSREKKESFPLTVTSAQKNPTAFYLCASRRQGNTEAFFGQGTRLTVV.

The chain combines TRBV5-8 with TRBJ2-2, with 10 bases matching TRBD2. The germline V gene encodes CDR1 SGHTS and CDR2 YDEGEE. V lost 2 bases, J lost 1 base, and 2 bases stayed unmatched. The CDR3 totals 16 residues. The CDR3 DNA follows: TGTGCCAGCAGCTTTGGACTAGCGGAGAACACCGGGGAGCTGTTTTTT. Residues: CASSFGLAENTGELFF.